What follows are 7 T cell receptor beta chains derived from one specimen sequenced in a study of Japanese encephalitis immunity and Zika vaccine responses. MiXCR, applied by TCRdb to the 5' RACE reads, yields one record per CDR3 protein. This sample yields fewer than 350 distinct CDR3 sequences, of which about 12% are seen a single time; approximately 47% belongs to the top ten. PBMCs were CFSE-labeled and cultured for five to seven days with peptide pools at around 1.1 ug/mL each. The sample in question was antigen-activated CD8+ T cells from blood, cultured, obtained during a Zika inactivated vaccine study. The origin of the receptors is an adult woman who received an inactivated Zika virus vaccine.

Judged by abundance, this clonotype is medium-sized. The chain has TRBV6-6 and TRBJ2-2; the D gene could be TRBD1 or TRBD2 (5 bases each). V lost 10 bases and J lost 0, with 9 bases in between. CDR3 size: 13 residues. Germline V CDR1 and CDR2: MNHNY, SVGAGI (reference sequence). CDR3 protein: CATRGANTGELFF. The DNA for the CDR3 is TGTGCCACCCGAGGGGCGAACACCGGGGAGCTGTTTTTT.

By share, this clonotype ranks as large. This rearrangement joins TRBV29-1 to TRBJ2-5; D is unresolved. CDR1 is SQVTM and CDR2 is ANQGSEA in the germline V gene. CDR3 length: 12 residues. Trimming pared 3 bases from V and 5 bases from J, leaving 10 bases between. For the CDR3, the DNA is TGCAGCGTTGAGTCCCAGAGGGAGACCCAGTACTTC. It yields the protein CSVESQRETQYF.

This clonotype is large by share. The V call is TRBV6-4, the J call TRBJ2-1; TRBD1 agrees at 9 bases. The junction had 1 base not matched to a gene; V was cut back by 4 bases and J by 0 bases. The V gene's germline CDR1 is MRHNA and CDR2 SNTAGT. This CDR3 has 15 residues. The DNA of the CDR3 is TGTGCCAGCAGTGCGGGACAGGGCTCCTACAATGAGCAGTTCTTC. Its protein is CASSAGQGSYNEQFF.

This clonotype rates as medium-sized. The chain recombines TRBV12-5 with TRBJ2-1; D is possibly TRBD1 (5 bases). Trimming removed 9 bases from V and 2 bases from J, with 14 bases in between. Germline lookup yields CDR1 LGHNT and CDR2 FRNRAP. The CDR3 runs 14 residues. The CDR3 DNA is TGTGCTAGCTTAGACAGCGCTACCTACAATGAGCAGTTCTTC. It yields the protein CASLDSATYNEQFF.

The rearrangement links TRBV5-5 to TRBJ1-5, with no clear D. Germline CDR1 reads SGHKS; CDR2 reads YYEKEE (reference sequence). The ends were cut back, 0 bases at V and 3 bases at J, with 4 bases in the middle. This CDR3 contains 13 residues. CDR3 in amino acids: CASSLDYNQPQHF. The CDR3 region has the DNA TGTGCCAGCAGCTTGGATTACAATCAGCCCCAGCATTTT.

Within the sample, this clonotype is large. V and J are TRBV9 and TRBJ2-1, with 8 bases fitting TRBD2. This CDR3 contains 17 residues. Germline trimming cut 2 bases from V and 3 bases from J; bases unmatched to any gene: 10. From germline, CDR1 is SGDLS and CDR2 YYNGEE. The CDR3, as DNA: TGTGCCAGCAGCGTTCTTTGGGCGGGGGGCAGCTACAATGAGCAGTTCTTC. Its protein product is CASSVLWAGGSYNEQFF.

By proportion, this clonotype is hyperexpanded. The rearrangement links TRBV6-5 to TRBJ2-2; TRBD1 aligns across 8 bases. CDR1 and CDR2 (germline): MNHEY, SVGAGI. V dropped 5 bases and J dropped 7; count of bases not matched to a gene: 12. The CDR3 is 16 residues long. The CDR3 DNA is TGTGCCAGCAGTGAAGTCTCGGACAGGGACGGCGGGGAGCTGTTTTTT. Encoded protein: CASSEVSDRDGGELFF.